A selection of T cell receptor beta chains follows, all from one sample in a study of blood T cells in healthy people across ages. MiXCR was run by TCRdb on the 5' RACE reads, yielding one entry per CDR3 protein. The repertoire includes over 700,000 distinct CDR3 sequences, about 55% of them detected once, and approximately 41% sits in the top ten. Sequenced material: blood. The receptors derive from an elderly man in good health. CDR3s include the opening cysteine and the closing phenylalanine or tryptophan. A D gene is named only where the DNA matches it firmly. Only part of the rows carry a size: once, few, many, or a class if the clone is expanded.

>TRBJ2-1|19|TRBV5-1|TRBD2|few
CASSRLDPSAGGPENEQFF
TGCGCCAGCAGCCGATTGGACCCCTCAGCGGGAGGACCCGAAAATGAGCAGTTCTTC
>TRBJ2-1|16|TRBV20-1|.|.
CSARRPPTRDRNEQFF
TGCAGTGCTCGCCGGCCCCCAACCCGGGACCGGAATGAGCAGTTCTTC
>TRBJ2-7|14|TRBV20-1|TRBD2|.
CSASFLAGVYEQYF
TGCAGTGCTAGTTTTCTAGCGGGAGTCTACGAGCAGTACTTC
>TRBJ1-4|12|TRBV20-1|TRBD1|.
CSATQGGEKLFF
TGCAGTGCTACGCAGGGGGGTGAAAAACTGTTTTTT
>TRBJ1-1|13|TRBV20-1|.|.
CSAIPAGGTEAFF
TGCAGTGCCATCCCGGCTGGGGGCACTGAAGCTTTCTTT
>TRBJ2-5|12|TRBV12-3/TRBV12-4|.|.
CASCREKETQYF
TGTGCCAGCTGCAGGGAGAAAGAGACCCAGTACTTC
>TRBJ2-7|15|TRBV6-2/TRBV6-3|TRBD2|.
CASSPIGLAGDEQYF
TGTGCCAGCAGTCCCATCGGACTAGCGGGGGATGAGCAGTACTTC
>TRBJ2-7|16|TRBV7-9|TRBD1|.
CASSLVVGQGFHEQYF
TGTGCCAGCAGCTTAGTAGTGGGACAGGGGTTCCACGAGCAGTACTTC
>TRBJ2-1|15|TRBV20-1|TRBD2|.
CSVYPFSGTSNEQFF
TGCAGTGTTTATCCCTTCTCCGGGACTAGCAATGAGCAGTTCTTC
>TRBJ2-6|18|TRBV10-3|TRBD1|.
CAISESGTGVAGANVLTF
TGTGCCATCAGTGAGTCGGGGACAGGGGTAGCTGGGGCCAACGTCCTGACTTTC
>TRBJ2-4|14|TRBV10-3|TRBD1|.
CAISGQGVRNIQYF
TGTGCCATCAGTGGACAGGGGGTCAGGAACATTCAGTACTTC
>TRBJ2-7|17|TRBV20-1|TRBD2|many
CSARDETSGRNRYEQYF
TGCAGTGCTAGAGATGAGACTAGCGGGAGAAATAGGTACGAGCAGTACTTC
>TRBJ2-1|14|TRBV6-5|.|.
CASSPLSKPGEQFF
TGTGCCAGCAGCCCACTCTCGAAGCCGGGTGAGCAGTTCTTC
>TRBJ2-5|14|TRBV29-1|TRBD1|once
CSAVRQGLDGTQYF
TGCAGCGCTGTTCGACAGGGGCTCGACGGGACCCAGTACTTC
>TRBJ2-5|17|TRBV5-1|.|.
CASSPKGASLVGETQYF
TGCGCCAGCAGCCCTAAAGGGGCAAGCCTCGTTGGAGAGACCCAGTACTTC
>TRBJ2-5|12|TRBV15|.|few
CATSRLGETQYF
TGTGCCACCAGCAGGCTGGGGGAGACCCAGTACTTC
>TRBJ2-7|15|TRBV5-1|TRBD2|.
CASSFGTGGPGEQYF
TGCGCCAGCAGTTTTGGGACGGGAGGCCCAGGCGAGCAGTACTTC
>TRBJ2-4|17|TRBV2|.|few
CASSEERGIGAKNIQYF
TGTGCCAGCAGTGAAGAGAGGGGAATCGGGGCAAAAAACATTCAGTACTTC
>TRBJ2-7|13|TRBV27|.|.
CASSPIGGNEQYF
TGTGCCAGCAGTCCCATCGGGGGAAATGAGCAGTACTTC
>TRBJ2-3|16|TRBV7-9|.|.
CASSLGQPGTGDTQYF
TGTGCCAGCAGCCTCGGACAGCCGGGAACCGGAGATACGCAGTATTTT
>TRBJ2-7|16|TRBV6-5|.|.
CASKAGVISGSYEQYF
TGTGCCAGCAAGGCAGGGGTCATCTCCGGATCCTACGAGCAGTACTTC
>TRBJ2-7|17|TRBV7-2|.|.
CASSLVALRDGAYEQYF
TGTGCCAGCAGCTTAGTAGCCCTACGGGACGGAGCCTACGAGCAGTACTTC
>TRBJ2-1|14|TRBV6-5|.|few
CASSYGSGYAEQFF
TGTGCCAGCAGTTACGGTTCAGGGTATGCTGAGCAGTTCTTC
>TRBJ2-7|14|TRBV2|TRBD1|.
CASSGTGGTYEQYF
TGTGCCAGCAGTGGGACAGGGGGGACCTACGAGCAGTACTTC
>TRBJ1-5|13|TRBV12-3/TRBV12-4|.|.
CASRLGGIQPQHF
TGTGCCAGCAGACTGGGGGGGATTCAGCCCCAGCATTTT
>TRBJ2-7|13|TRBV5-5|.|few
CASSPGITYEQYF
TGTGCCAGCAGCCCCGGGATTACCTACGAGCAGTACTTC
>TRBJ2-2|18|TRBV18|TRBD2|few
CASSPNLGTSGNTGELFF
TGTGCCAGCTCACCGAACCTCGGGACTAGCGGGAACACCGGGGAGCTGTTTTTT
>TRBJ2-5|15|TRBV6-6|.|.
CASSPQTTPKPTQYF
TGTGCCAGCAGTCCCCAGACTACCCCCAAGCCGACCCAGTACTTC
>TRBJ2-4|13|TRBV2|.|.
CASIDWGKNIQYF
TGTGCCAGCATTGATTGGGGCAAAAACATTCAGTACTTC
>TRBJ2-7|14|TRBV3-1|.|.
CASSQVQSAYEQYF
TGTGCCAGCAGCCAAGTACAGTCTGCCTACGAGCAGTACTTC
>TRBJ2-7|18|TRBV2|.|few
CASSEGLAKASGSYEQYF
TGTGCCAGCAGTGAAGGCCTAGCGAAGGCTTCTGGGTCCTACGAGCAGTACTTC
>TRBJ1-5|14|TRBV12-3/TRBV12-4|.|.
CASLGTERDQPQHF
TGTGCCAGCCTTGGGACTGAGAGGGATCAGCCCCAGCATTTT
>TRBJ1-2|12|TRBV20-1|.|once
CSAPGPNYGYTF
TGCAGTGCGCCGGGCCCGAACTATGGCTACACCTTC
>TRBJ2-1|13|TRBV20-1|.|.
CSAPLIVHNEQFF
TGCAGTGCTCCGCTCATCGTGCACAATGAGCAGTTCTTC
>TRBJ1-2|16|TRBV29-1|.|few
CSVEDLDIESLYGYTF
TGCAGCGTTGAAGATCTGGACATCGAGTCACTTTATGGCTACACCTTC
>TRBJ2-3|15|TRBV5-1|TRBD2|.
CASSTGLADTDTQYF
TGCGCCAGCAGCACGGGACTAGCGGACACAGATACGCAGTATTTT
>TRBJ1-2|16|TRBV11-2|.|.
CASSLDAGATSDGYTF
TGTGCCAGCAGCTTAGATGCAGGAGCCACATCTGATGGCTACACCTTC
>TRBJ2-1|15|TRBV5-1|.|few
CASSQGSRPYNEQFF
TGCGCCAGCAGCCAAGGGAGTAGACCCTACAATGAGCAGTTCTTC
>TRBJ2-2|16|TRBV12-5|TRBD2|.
CASGLVVRGVLGELFF
TGTGCTAGTGGTTTGGTCGTTCGGGGGGTCCTCGGGGAGCTGTTTTTT
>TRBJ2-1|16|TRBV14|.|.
CASSQILGSLRDEQFF
TGTGCCAGCAGCCAAATCCTCGGGAGCCTACGAGACGAGCAGTTCTTC
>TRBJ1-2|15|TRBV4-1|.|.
CASSQDSGAGYGYTF
TGCGCCAGCAGCCAAGATTCAGGGGCCGGCTATGGCTACACCTTC
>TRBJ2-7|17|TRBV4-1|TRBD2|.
CASSPRGTSGRGFEQYF
TGCGCCAGCAGCCCTAGGGGGACTAGCGGGAGGGGCTTCGAGCAGTACTTC
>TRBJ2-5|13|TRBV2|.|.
CASSSDSPGTQYF
TGTGCCAGCAGCTCGGACTCCCCTGGGACCCAGTACTTC
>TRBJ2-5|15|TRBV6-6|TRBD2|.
CASRDRPGGQETQYF
TGTGCCAGCAGGGATCGTCCGGGGGGTCAAGAGACCCAGTACTTC
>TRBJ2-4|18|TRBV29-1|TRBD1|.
CSALTDPRDSVSRNIQYF
TGCAGCGCTCTCACCGACCCTCGGGACAGTGTGTCTCGGAACATTCAGTACTTC
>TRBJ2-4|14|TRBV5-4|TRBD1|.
CAGSPGTGLREQYF
TGTGCCGGCAGCCCCGGGACAGGGTTGAGGGAGCAGTACTTC
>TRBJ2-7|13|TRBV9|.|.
CASNYQGLYEQYF
TGTGCCAGCAACTACCAAGGTCTGTACGAGCAGTACTTC
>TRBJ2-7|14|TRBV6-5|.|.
CASRTTDGSYEQYF
TGTGCCAGCAGAACCACCGACGGGTCCTACGAGCAGTACTTC
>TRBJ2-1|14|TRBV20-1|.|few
CSASFGSSYNEQFF
TGCAGTGCTAGTTTCGGTAGCTCCTACAATGAGCAGTTCTTC
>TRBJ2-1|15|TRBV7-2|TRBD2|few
CASSSLAAIYNEQFF
TGTGCCAGCAGCTCACTAGCGGCCATCTACAATGAGCAGTTCTTC
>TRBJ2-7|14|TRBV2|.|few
CASSEGPALGEQYF
TGTGCCAGCAGTGAAGGCCCAGCGCTGGGGGAGCAGTACTTC
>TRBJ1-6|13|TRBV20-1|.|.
CSVLVKDNSPLHF
TGCAGTGTCTTGGTTAAAGATAATTCACCCCTCCACTTT
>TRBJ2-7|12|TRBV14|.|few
CASRGYGYEQYF
TGTGCCAGCAGGGGATATGGTTACGAGCAGTACTTC
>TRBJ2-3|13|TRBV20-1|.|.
CSKRGIGTDTQYF
TGCAGTAAAAGGGGTATTGGCACAGATACGCAGTATTTT